These T cell receptor beta chains were read from a single sample in a study of T-cell reconstitution after alpha-beta-depleted transplantation in children. TCRdb re-derived calls from the PCR reads in MiXCR, one entry per CDR3 protein. The repertoire holds approximately 1,000,000 distinct CDR3 sequences, roughly 31% seen once, with over 25% in the top ten. The sequenced sample was PBMCs, mostly from graft donor cells, obtained 360 days after TCRalphabeta/CD19-depleted stem cell transplant. These receptors all stem from a boy less than two years old who had a stem cell transplant for SCID, so the T cells may come from the graft donor. Each CDR3 is given with its conserved first and last residue. D genes are given only for firm matches. Some rows mark clone size as missing; the rest say once, few, many or name a class of expanded clone.

V gene: TRBV18
D gene: .
clone size: .
J gene: TRBJ2-7
CDR3 protein: CASSPQKLRYEQYF
CDR3 DNA: TGTGCCAGCTCACCACAGAAGTTACGCTACGAGCAGTACTTC

V gene: TRBV20-1
D gene: .
clone size: few
J gene: TRBJ2-7
CDR3 protein: CSARAGVDEQYF
CDR3 DNA: TGCAGTGCTAGAGCAGGGGTGGACGAGCAGTACTTC

V gene: TRBV12-3/TRBV12-4
D gene: TRBD2
clone size: .
J gene: TRBJ2-1
CDR3 protein: CASSLEWLAGGREQFF
CDR3 DNA: TGTGCCAGCAGTTTAGAGTGGCTAGCGGGGGGGCGAGAGCAGTTCTTC

V gene: TRBV2
D gene: TRBD2
clone size: few
J gene: TRBJ2-7
CDR3 protein: CASRVTSGDSYEQYF
CDR3 DNA: TGTGCCAGCAGAGTGACTAGCGGGGACTCCTACGAGCAGTACTTC

V gene: TRBV4-2
D gene: .
clone size: .
J gene: TRBJ2-7
CDR3 protein: CASSQILRQPLPNEQYF
CDR3 DNA: TGTGCCAGCAGCCAGATTCTTAGACAGCCGCTCCCTAACGAGCAGTACTTC

V gene: TRBV20-1
D gene: .
clone size: few
J gene: TRBJ2-5
CDR3 protein: CSARAEGAGSKTQYF
CDR3 DNA: TGCAGTGCTAGAGCGGAGGGGGCCGGGTCCAAGACCCAGTACTTC

V gene: TRBV27
D gene: .
clone size: few
J gene: TRBJ2-3
CDR3 protein: CASSSQTGTTQYF
CDR3 DNA: TGTGCCAGCAGTTCCCAAACCGGGACAACGCAGTATTTT

V gene: TRBV29-1
D gene: TRBD1
clone size: few
J gene: TRBJ2-5
CDR3 protein: CSVATGGSYQETQYF
CDR3 DNA: TGCAGCGTGGCGACAGGGGGATCGTACCAAGAGACCCAGTACTTC

V gene: TRBV12-3/TRBV12-4
D gene: .
clone size: few
J gene: TRBJ2-5
CDR3 protein: CASSSKVVGTETQYF
CDR3 DNA: TGTGCCAGCAGCAGCAAAGTCGTCGGGACGGAGACCCAGTACTTC

V gene: TRBV9
D gene: TRBD2
clone size: .
J gene: TRBJ2-5
CDR3 protein: CASSASSGRYQETQYF
CDR3 DNA: TGTGCCAGCAGCGCATCTAGCGGGAGGTACCAAGAGACCCAGTACTTC

V gene: TRBV29-1
D gene: TRBD2
clone size: .
J gene: TRBJ2-1
CDR3 protein: CSVWTSGGPSYNEQFF
CDR3 DNA: TGCAGCGTTTGGACTAGCGGGGGCCCCTCCTACAATGAGCAGTTCTTC

V gene: TRBV29-1
D gene: .
clone size: many
J gene: TRBJ2-1
CDR3 protein: CSVVGGEQFF
CDR3 DNA: TGCAGCGTTGTGGGGGGTGAGCAGTTCTTC

V gene: TRBV15
D gene: .
clone size: .
J gene: TRBJ1-6
CDR3 protein: CATSLILGIGSPLHF
CDR3 DNA: TGTGCCACCAGCCTAATCTTGGGTATCGGGTCACCCCTCCACTTT

V gene: TRBV7-9
D gene: TRBD1
clone size: .
J gene: TRBJ2-7
CDR3 protein: CASSREGTASYEQYF
CDR3 DNA: TGTGCCAGCAGCCGCGAGGGGACAGCGAGTTACGAGCAGTACTTC

V gene: TRBV12-3/TRBV12-4
D gene: .
clone size: few
J gene: TRBJ1-1
CDR3 protein: CASSSTGGHTEAFF
CDR3 DNA: TGTGCCAGCAGTTCCACCGGGGGACACACTGAAGCTTTCTTT

V gene: TRBV5-1
D gene: .
clone size: .
J gene: TRBJ2-2
CDR3 protein: CASSFRSPGELFF
CDR3 DNA: TGCGCCAGCAGCTTCCGTAGCCCCGGGGAGCTGTTTTTT

V gene: TRBV5-1
D gene: .
clone size: .
J gene: TRBJ2-1
CDR3 protein: CASSLRPPSYNEQFF
CDR3 DNA: TGCGCCAGCAGCTTGCGGCCACCCTCCTACAATGAGCAGTTCTTC

V gene: TRBV6-4
D gene: TRBD1
clone size: few
J gene: TRBJ2-1
CDR3 protein: CASSPGQGPFSYNEQFF
CDR3 DNA: TGTGCCAGCAGCCCTGGACAGGGACCCTTCTCCTACAATGAGCAGTTCTTC

V gene: TRBV5-5
D gene: .
clone size: .
J gene: TRBJ2-2
CDR3 protein: CASSGGALNTGELFF
CDR3 DNA: TGTGCCAGCTCAGGGGGGGCCCTGAACACCGGGGAGCTGTTTTTT

V gene: TRBV6-2/TRBV6-3
D gene: .
clone size: few
J gene: TRBJ2-4
CDR3 protein: CASSYSGQANIQYF
CDR3 DNA: TGTGCCAGCAGTTACTCGGGACAAGCAAACATTCAGTACTTC

V gene: TRBV3-1
D gene: .
clone size: .
J gene: TRBJ1-3
CDR3 protein: CASSQDRRLPDTIYF
CDR3 DNA: TGTGCCAGCAGCCAAGATCGGAGACTGCCGGACACCATATATTTT

V gene: TRBV4-2
D gene: .
clone size: .
J gene: TRBJ1-5
CDR3 protein: CASSQGGPGQPQHF
CDR3 DNA: TGTGCCAGCAGCCAAGGAGGGCCGGGTCAGCCCCAGCATTTT

V gene: TRBV4-3
D gene: TRBD2
clone size: .
J gene: TRBJ2-7
CDR3 protein: CASSQVAGGFYEQYF
CDR3 DNA: TGCGCCAGCAGCCAAGTGGCGGGGGGCTTCTACGAGCAGTACTTC

V gene: TRBV5-1
D gene: .
clone size: .
J gene: TRBJ2-3
CDR3 protein: CASSLEGYQPQYF
CDR3 DNA: TGCGCCAGCAGCTTGGAGGGCTACCAACCGCAGTATTTT

V gene: TRBV12-3/TRBV12-4
D gene: TRBD1
clone size: .
J gene: TRBJ2-1
CDR3 protein: CASSMGQGRTDEQFF
CDR3 DNA: TGTGCCAGCAGTATGGGACAGGGAAGGACTGATGAGCAGTTCTTC

V gene: TRBV28
D gene: .
clone size: .
J gene: TRBJ1-5
CDR3 protein: CASSFSKGGPQHF
CDR3 DNA: TGTGCCAGCAGTTTCTCAAAGGGTGGACCCCAGCATTTT

V gene: TRBV3-1
D gene: TRBD2
clone size: .
J gene: TRBJ2-1
CDR3 protein: CASSQDRGGPSYNEQFF
CDR3 DNA: TGTGCCAGCAGCCAAGATCGGGGGGGGCCTTCCTACAATGAGCAGTTCTTC

V gene: TRBV29-1
D gene: .
clone size: .
J gene: TRBJ2-3
CDR3 protein: CSVEATRKSTDTQYF
CDR3 DNA: TGCAGCGTTGAAGCTACCCGAAAAAGCACAGATACGCAGTATTTT

V gene: TRBV9
D gene: .
clone size: few
J gene: TRBJ2-7
CDR3 protein: CASSVGQGRHEQYF
CDR3 DNA: TGTGCCAGCAGCGTAGGCCAGGGGAGGCACGAGCAGTACTTC

V gene: TRBV4-1
D gene: .
clone size: many
J gene: TRBJ2-2
CDR3 protein: CASSQGLVITGELFF
CDR3 DNA: TGCGCCAGCAGCCAAGGACTAGTTATCACCGGGGAGCTGTTTTTT

V gene: TRBV7-9
D gene: .
clone size: few
J gene: TRBJ1-1
CDR3 protein: CASSRLGGTEAFF
CDR3 DNA: TGTGCCAGCAGCCGGCTCGGTGGCACTGAAGCTTTCTTT

V gene: TRBV28
D gene: TRBD2
clone size: .
J gene: TRBJ2-4
CDR3 protein: CASSLGRGHIQYF
CDR3 DNA: TGTGCCAGCAGTTTGGGGAGGGGCCACATTCAGTACTTC

V gene: TRBV12-3/TRBV12-4
D gene: .
clone size: .
J gene: TRBJ2-3
CDR3 protein: CASSPMGGADTQYF
CDR3 DNA: TGTGCCAGCAGTCCGATGGGGGGAGCAGATACGCAGTATTTT

V gene: TRBV6-1
D gene: .
clone size: .
J gene: TRBJ2-5
CDR3 protein: CASGGAKTQYF
CDR3 DNA: TGTGCCAGCGGGGGGGCAAAGACCCAGTACTTC

V gene: TRBV7-8
D gene: TRBD2
clone size: few
J gene: TRBJ2-3
CDR3 protein: CASSFSGEVSDTQYF
CDR3 DNA: TGTGCCAGCAGCTTTAGCGGGGAGGTTTCAGATACGCAGTATTTT

V gene: TRBV5-1
D gene: .
clone size: .
J gene: TRBJ1-4
CDR3 protein: CASSLAGMEVGEKLFF
CDR3 DNA: TGCGCCAGCAGCTTGGCCGGGATGGAGGTCGGGGAAAAACTGTTTTTT